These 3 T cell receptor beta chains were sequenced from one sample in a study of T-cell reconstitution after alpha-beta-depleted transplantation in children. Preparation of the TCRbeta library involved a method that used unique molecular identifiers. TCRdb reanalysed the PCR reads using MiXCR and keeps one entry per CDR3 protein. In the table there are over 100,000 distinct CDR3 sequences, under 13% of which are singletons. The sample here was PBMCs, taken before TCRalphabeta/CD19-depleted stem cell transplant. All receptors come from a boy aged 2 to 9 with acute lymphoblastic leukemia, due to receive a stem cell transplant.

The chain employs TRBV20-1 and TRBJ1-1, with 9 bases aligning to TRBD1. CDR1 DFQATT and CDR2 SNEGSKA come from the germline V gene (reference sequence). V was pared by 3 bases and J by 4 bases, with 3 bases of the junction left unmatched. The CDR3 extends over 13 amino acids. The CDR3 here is CSARVQGATEAFF. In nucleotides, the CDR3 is TGCAGTGCTAGGGTACAGGGGGCCACTGAAGCTTTCTTT.

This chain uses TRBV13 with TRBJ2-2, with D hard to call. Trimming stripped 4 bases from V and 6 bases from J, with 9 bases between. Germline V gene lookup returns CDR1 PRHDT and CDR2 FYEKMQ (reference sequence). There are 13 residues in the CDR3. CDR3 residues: CASSSRMAGELFF. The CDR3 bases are TGTGCCAGCAGCTCCAGGATGGCCGGGGAGCTGTTTTTT.

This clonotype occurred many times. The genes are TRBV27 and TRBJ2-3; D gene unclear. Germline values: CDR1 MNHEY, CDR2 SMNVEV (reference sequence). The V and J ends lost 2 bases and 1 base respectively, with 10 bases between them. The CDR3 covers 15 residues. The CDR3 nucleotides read TGTGCCAGCAGTTTAAGGATGGGCCGCACAGATACGCAGTATTTT. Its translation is CASSLRMGRTDTQYF.